This entry lists 21 T cell receptor beta chains sequenced from one sample in a study of cytomegalovirus exposure and HLA in healthy donors. Primers for the PCR totalled 60 Vbeta and 13 Jbeta. Sequenced by immunoSEQ multiplex PCR; TCRdb stores in-frame clones only, minus some. The sample comprises approximately 22,000 clones, around 73% of which are singletons, and around 7% rests with the top ten. The sequenced sample was PBMCs. These receptors came from a man aged 60-69 years in good health and CMV-seronegative.

This clone was seen only a few times. The chain joins TRBV30 to TRBJ1-6; 10 nucleotides agree with TRBD1. V was clipped by 5 bases and J by 8 bases; unmatched bases: 6. Germline V lookup: CDR1 GTSNPN, CDR2 SVGIG (reference sequence). The CDR3 totals 14 residues. CDR3 residues: CAWQTGGAYSPLHF. DNA for the CDR3: TGTGCCTGGCAGACAGGGGGCGCCTATTCACCCCTCCACTTT.

The rearrangement links TRBV29-1 to TRBJ2-2; no definite D call. This CDR3 is 12 amino acids long. V shed 4 bases and J shed 4 bases, with 7 bases lying between them. Germline lookup yields CDR1 SQVTM and CDR2 ANQGSEA. CDR3 in amino acids: CSVVPGTGELFF. For the CDR3, the DNA is TGCAGCGTTGTACCGGGCACCGGGGAGCTGTTTTTT.

Comments on this clone: Its ends do not fully match the called genes, so a read error is possible. The genes are TRBV5-6 and TRBJ2-5, with 8 bases fitting TRBD2. The germline V gene encodes CDR1 SGHDT and CDR2 YYEEEE. The CDR3 has 15 amino acids. The CDR3 sequence is CPSSRGGVGQETQYF. The CDR3 bases are TGTCCCAGCAGCCGGGGGGGGGTAGGACAAGAGACCCAGTACTTC.

This clone was observed once. The chain uses TRBV6-1 and TRBJ2-7; 8 bases are a match to TRBD1. In germline, CDR1 is MNHNS, CDR2 SASEGT. V shed 4 bases and J 2 bases; nucleotides not matched to a gene: 10. This CDR3 is built from 16 residues. CDR3 in amino acids: CASSGGRRTGTYEQYF. CDR3 sequence (DNA): TGTGCCAGCAGTGGGGGTCGACGGACAGGGACCTACGAGCAGTACTTC.

The chain uses TRBV14 and TRBJ1-3, with D unresolved. Trimming left V 4 bases short and J 0 bases short, with 7 bases between. The CDR3 runs 14 residues. Per the germline V gene, CDR1 is SGHDN and CDR2 is FVKESK. The CDR3 spells CASSPSRSGNTIYF. DNA of the CDR3: TGTGCCAGCAGCCCCAGTCGCTCTGGAAACACCATATATTTT.

The gene calls are TRBV6-1 and TRBJ1-1; D is unclear. This CDR3 contains 13 residues. V was clipped by 4 bases and J by 3 bases, with 9 bases between them. Germline lookup yields CDR1 MNHNS and CDR2 SASEGT. The DNA for the CDR3 is TGTGCCAGCAGTGCGTATGTTGACACTGAAGCTTTCTTT. Protein sequence: CASSAYVDTEAFF.

The chain links TRBV28 to TRBJ2-1; 8 nucleotides line up with TRBD2. Trimming at V came to 3 bases and at J to 12 bases, leaving 13 bases not matched to a gene. The V gene's germline CDR1 is MDHEN and CDR2 SYDVKM. This CDR3 spans 15 amino acids. The CDR3 loop is CASSFTPGRARGQFF. The CDR3 bases are TGTGCCAGCAGTTTTACCCCCGGGAGGGCCCGAGGGCAGTTCTTC.

For the CDR3, the DNA is TGCGCCAGCAGCCATTTGGGGGGGCCCACCGGGGAGCTGTTTTTT. It encodes CASSHLGGPTGELFF. The chain links TRBV4-1 to TRBJ2-2; tentative D call: TRBD2 (7 bases). This CDR3 spans 15 amino acids. Trimming left V 3 bases short and J 4 bases short, with 12 bases between. CDR1 is MGHRA and CDR2 is YSYEKL in the germline V gene.

This clone has more than one count but fewer than ten. The gene calls are TRBV4-3 and TRBJ2-1, with a tentative D call TRBD2 (6 bases). The germline CDR1 and CDR2 sequences are LGHNA and YSLEER. The CDR3 is made up of 16 amino acids. Deletions cut 4 bases from V and 7 bases from J, with 20 bases between. The CDR3 region is CASSPWGLARRNEQFF. CDR3 DNA sequence: TGCGCCAGCAGCCCCTGGGGTCTAGCGAGGAGGAATGAGCAGTTCTTC.

The chain uses TRBV2 and TRBJ2-7; 8 positions match TRBD1. Germline trimming cut 4 bases from V and 7 bases from J; bases unmatched to any gene: 6. The germline CDR1 and CDR2 sequences are SNHLY and FYNNEI. The CDR3 has 13 residues. In nucleotides, the CDR3 is TGTGCCAGCAGTGGGACAGGGTCTAAAGAGCAGTACTTC. Protein sequence: CASSGTGSKEQYF.

This chain links TRBV5-1 with TRBJ2-3, with D perhaps TRBD1 (5 bases). The CDR3 is 18 residues long. CDR1 SGHRS and CDR2 YFSETQ come from the germline V gene. Trimming cost V 2 bases and J 3 bases, with 22 bases left between them. CDR3 sequence: CASSFPTRARGRTDTQYF. Here the CDR3 DNA reads TGCGCCAGCAGCTTCCCGACCAGGGCCCGAGGCAGGACAGATACGCAGTATTTT.

V and J are TRBV4-2 and TRBJ2-7, with TRBD2 identical over 11 bases. Germline lookup yields CDR1 LGHNA and CDR2 YNFKEQ. Trimming took 0 bases from V and 2 from J; bases not matched to a gene: 0. The CDR3 runs 15 residues. In DNA, the CDR3 is TGTGCCAGCAGCCAAGATAGCGGGGGGGCCTACGAGCAGTACTTC. Protein: CASSQDSGGAYEQYF.

The chain uses TRBV7-3 and TRBJ2-3, with 10 bases that match TRBD2. Trimming cost V 1 base and J 6 bases; bases outside gene matches: 13. CDR3 length: 18 amino acids. Germline CDR1 SGHTA, CDR2 FQGTGA. CDR3 sequence (DNA): TGTGCCAGCAGCTTAAGGGGGATAAGCGGGGGGGCGTCGGATACGCAGTATTTT. Translation: CASSLRGISGGASDTQYF.

The genes are TRBV7-9 and TRBJ2-5; D remains ambiguous. The J call is in doubt because the DNA end fits TRBJ2-7 better. CDR1 SEHNR and CDR2 FQNEAQ come from the germline V gene (reference sequence). The CDR3 runs to 12 residues. CDR3 sequence reads: CASSLTGYEQYF. In nucleotides, the CDR3 is TGTGCCAGCAGCTTAACGGGTTACGAGCAGTACTTC.

In DNA, the CDR3 is TGTGCCAGCAGTGAACAGGCCTATGGCTACACCTTC. It codes for CASSEQAYGYTF. V usage is TRBV6-1 and J usage is TRBJ1-2; no clear D gene. Trimming removed 2 bases at V and 4 bases at J, with 5 bases between. CDR3 length equals 12 residues. The germline V gene has CDR1 MNHNS and CDR2 SASEGT.

This rearrangement joins TRBV19 to TRBJ2-1; D may be TRBD1 (5 bases). The germline gives CDR1 LNHDA, CDR2 SQIVND (reference sequence). CDR3 length equals 12 residues. The germline V and J ends were trimmed by 8 bases and 9 bases, with 14 bases remaining between them. As DNA, the CDR3 is TGTGCCAGTCAAGACAGACGCGGTGAGCAGTTCTTC. Translation gives CASQDRRGEQFF. The full variable domain, with the rest looked up from reference TRBV19 and TRBJ2-1, is DGGITQSPKYLFRKEGQNVTLSCEQNLNHDAMYWYRQDPGQGLRLIYYSQIVNDFQKGDIAEGYSVSREKKESFPLTVTSAQKNPTAFYLCASQDRRGEQFFGPGTRLTVL.

The V and J genes are TRBV28 and TRBJ2-5; 7 bases align to TRBD2. There are 20 residues in the CDR3. Germline CDR1 and CDR2: MDHEN and SYDVKM. V was clipped by 7 bases and J by 2 bases; unmatched bases: 25. This chain's CDR3 is CASTRRLAVPFSLLQETQYF. In DNA, the CDR3 is TGTGCCAGCACTCGGAGACTAGCCGTGCCTTTTTCCCTTCTTCAAGAGACCCAGTACTTC.

The gene calls are TRBV7-6 and TRBJ1-3, with D hard to call. The CDR3 is 14 amino acids. The V end lost 3 bases, the J end lost 0 bases, and 6 bases lay between the germline ends. CDR1 and CDR2 (germline): SGHVS, FNYEAQ. The CDR3 sequence: CASSLTSSGNTIYF. The DNA for the CDR3 is TGTGCCAGCAGCTTGACTAGCTCTGGAAACACCATATATTTT.

This chain uses TRBV7-9 with TRBJ1-2, with D uncertain. Looked up from germline, CDR1 is SEHNR and CDR2 is FQNEAQ (reference sequence). The CDR3 has 15 residues. Trimming pared 1 base from V and 2 bases from J, leaving 11 bases between. This CDR3 reads CASSLGGGNNYGYTF. In DNA form, the CDR3 reads TGTGCCAGCAGCTTAGGGGGAGGGAACAACTATGGCTACACCTTC.

The rearrangement uses TRBV28 and TRBJ1-5; 7 bases agree with TRBD1. With 7 bases clipped from V and 5 bases from J, the junction kept 14 bases outside the gene matches. Germline CDR1 reads MDHEN; CDR2 reads SYDVKM. CDR3 size: 16 residues. CDR3 nucleotide sequence: TGTGCCAGCAACCTTCTAGGGGGCGTAGCCTATCAGCCCCAGCATTTT. Protein sequence: CASNLLGGVAYQPQHF.

The gene calls are TRBV4-1 and TRBJ1-2, with 9 bases fitting TRBD1. CDR1 and CDR2 (germline): MGHRA, YSYEKL. Germline trimming cut 5 bases from V and 2 bases from J; bases unmatched to any gene: 3. The CDR3 loop spans 14 amino acids. The CDR3 sequence is CASSGGQGNYGYTF. The CDR3 region has the DNA TGCGCCAGCAGCGGGGGACAGGGAAACTATGGCTACACCTTC.